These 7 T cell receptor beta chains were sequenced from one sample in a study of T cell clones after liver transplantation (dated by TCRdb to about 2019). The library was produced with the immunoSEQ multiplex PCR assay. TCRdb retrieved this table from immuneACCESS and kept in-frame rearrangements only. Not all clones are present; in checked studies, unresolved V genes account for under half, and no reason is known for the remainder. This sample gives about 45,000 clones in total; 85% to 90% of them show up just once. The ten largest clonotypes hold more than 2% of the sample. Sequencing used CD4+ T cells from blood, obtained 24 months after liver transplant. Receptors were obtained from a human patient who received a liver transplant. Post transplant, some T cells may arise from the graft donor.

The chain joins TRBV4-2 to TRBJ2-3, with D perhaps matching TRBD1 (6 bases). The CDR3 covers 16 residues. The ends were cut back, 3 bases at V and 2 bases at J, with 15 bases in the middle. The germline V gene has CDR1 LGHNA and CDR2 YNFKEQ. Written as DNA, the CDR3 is TGTGCCAGCAGCCACGGACAGCCAGGGGTCACAGATACGCAGTATTTT. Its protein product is CASSHGQPGVTDTQYF.

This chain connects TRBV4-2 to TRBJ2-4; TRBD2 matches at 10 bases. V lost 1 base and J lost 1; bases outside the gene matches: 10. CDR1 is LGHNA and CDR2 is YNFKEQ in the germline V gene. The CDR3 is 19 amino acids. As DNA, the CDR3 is TGTGCCAGCAGCCAAGCCATTAGCGGGGGGCAGCCGGCCAAAAACATTCAGTACTTC. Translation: CASSQAISGGQPAKNIQYF.

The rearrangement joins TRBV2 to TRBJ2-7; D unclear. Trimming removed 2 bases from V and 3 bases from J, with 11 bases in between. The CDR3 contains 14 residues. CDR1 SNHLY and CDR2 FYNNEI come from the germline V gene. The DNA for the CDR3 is TGTGCCAGCAGTGAATCAGGAGTGGGCTACGAGCAGTACTTC. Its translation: CASSESGVGYEQYF.

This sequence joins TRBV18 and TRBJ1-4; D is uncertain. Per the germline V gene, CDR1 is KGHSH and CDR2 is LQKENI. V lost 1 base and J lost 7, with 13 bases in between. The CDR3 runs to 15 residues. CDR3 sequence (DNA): TGTGCCAGCTCACCACGGAGTGAAGCGGTTGAAAAACTGTTTTTT. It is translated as CASSPRSEAVEKLFF.

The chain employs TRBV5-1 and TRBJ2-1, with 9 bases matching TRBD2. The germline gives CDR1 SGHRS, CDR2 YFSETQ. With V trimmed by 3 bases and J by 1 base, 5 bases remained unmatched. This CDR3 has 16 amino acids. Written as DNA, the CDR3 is TGCGCCAGCAGCTCAAGCGGGAGGACGTCCTACAATGAGCAGTTCTTC. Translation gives CASSSSGRTSYNEQFF.

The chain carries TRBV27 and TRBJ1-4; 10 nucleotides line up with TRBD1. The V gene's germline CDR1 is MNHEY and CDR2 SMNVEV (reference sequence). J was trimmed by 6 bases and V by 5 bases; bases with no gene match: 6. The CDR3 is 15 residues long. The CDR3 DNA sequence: TGTGCCAGCAGTCCCCCCGGGACAGGGGATGAAAAACTGTTTTTT. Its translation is CASSPPGTGDEKLFF.

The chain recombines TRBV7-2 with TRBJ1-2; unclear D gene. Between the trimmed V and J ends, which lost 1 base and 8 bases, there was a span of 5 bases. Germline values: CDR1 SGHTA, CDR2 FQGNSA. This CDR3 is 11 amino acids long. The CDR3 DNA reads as TGTGCCAGCAGCTTAGAGTGGGGCTACACCTTC. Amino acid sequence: CASSLEWGYTF.